The rows below give T cell receptor beta chains drawn from one sample of a study of blood T cell repertoires in COVID-19. TCRdb's table, derived via immunoSEQ multiplex PCR, lists solely in-frame clones and lacks some. Of hundreds of thousands of clones in the sample, about 89% are singletons; the top ten hold roughly 7.4%. Material for sequencing was peripheral blood. The receptors were sampled from a woman in her forties or fifties with COVID-19, enrolled during active disease. Both conserved end residues are part of each CDR3. A D gene is named only where the DNA matches it firmly.

CASSPKGTGGNNSPLHF	TRBV7-9	NA	17
CASSQSSLGPGANVLTF	TRBV23-1	NA	17
CASASTGGANQPQHF	TRBV19	TRBD1	15
CSASSANEQFF	TRBV20-1	NA	11
CATSEPGTGDNEQFF	TRBV24-1	TRBD1	15
CASSQRGDNSGELFF	TRBV3-1/TRBV3-2	TRBD2	15
CAWSKSRQGGGYTF	TRBV30	TRBD1	14
CASSPFTGQPQEKLFF	TRBV14	NA	16
CASSPLGTGDGTDTQYF	TRBV27	TRBD1	17
CASSLTGSYGYTF	TRBV12-3/TRBV12-4	NA	13
CASSHGGVQGQRGYTF	TRBV7-2	TRBD1	16
CASSFSGNTIYF	TRBV19	NA	12
CASTLGGETQHF	TRBV2	NA	12
CASSIDSATGSGNTIYF	TRBV19	NA	17
CASSLPQRSGGAVDEQFF	TRBV7-3	TRBD2	18
CASRDNTDTQYF	TRBV5-1	NA	12
CASSRLEDTQYF	TRBV6-2/TRBV6-3	NA	12
CASLNRTGGYTF	TRBV6-6	TRBD1	12
CASRDGTGNEAFF	TRBV12-3/TRBV12-4	TRBD1	13
CASNSGILNTIYF	TRBV28	NA	13
CSVGTGTGEQFF	TRBV29-1	TRBD1	12
CASSLRRGHQNTEAFF	TRBV5-1	NA	16
CASSYTGTGRVSPLHF	TRBV6-5	TRBD1	16
CASSYLGLGTDKNIQYF	TRBV5-4	TRBD1	17
CASSPGVSEAFF	TRBV6-5	NA	12
CASQVNYEQYF	TRBV6-5	NA	11
CAWSRGARSNYGYTF	TRBV30	NA	15
CASSYSIPGSYEQYF	TRBV6-5	NA	15
CASSLGTGGSNYGYTF	TRBV5-6	TRBD1	16
CASSIGGGHYEQYF	TRBV19	NA	14
CASKGVNTEAFF	TRBV2	NA	12
CTSSRNTLAGGRDTQYF	TRBV3-1/TRBV3-2	TRBD2	17
CAWSVLGDIQYF	TRBV30	NA	12
CASSLRQGNYGYTF	TRBV7-3	NA	14
CASSQVRDRDLSYEQYF	TRBV4-2	TRBD1	17
CASSSPTSGGAYEQYF	TRBV6-5	TRBD2	16
CASTFLGQEAFF	TRBV2	NA	12
CASRPRDRSYQETQYF	TRBV27	TRBD1	16
CASSLGLAGGVSYEQYF	TRBV11-3	TRBD2	17
CASSYSHGNEQFF	TRBV6-5	NA	13
CASSKSLAGGIHSYNEQFF	TRBV21-1	NA	19
CASSLPPGYPDTQYF	TRBV27	NA	15
CASSQQTGGGYGYTF	TRBV4-2	TRBD1	15
CASSLRGDPSTDTQYF	TRBV7-3	NA	16
CASSSTGADTQYF	TRBV11-2	TRBD1	13
CASSRLQDNYGYTF	TRBV5-6	NA	14
CASSLVVVEQGYGYTF	TRBV7-9	TRBD1	16
CASSLGLDRSYTF	TRBV5-6	NA	13
CASSFGGTNTIYF	TRBV12-3/TRBV12-4	NA	13